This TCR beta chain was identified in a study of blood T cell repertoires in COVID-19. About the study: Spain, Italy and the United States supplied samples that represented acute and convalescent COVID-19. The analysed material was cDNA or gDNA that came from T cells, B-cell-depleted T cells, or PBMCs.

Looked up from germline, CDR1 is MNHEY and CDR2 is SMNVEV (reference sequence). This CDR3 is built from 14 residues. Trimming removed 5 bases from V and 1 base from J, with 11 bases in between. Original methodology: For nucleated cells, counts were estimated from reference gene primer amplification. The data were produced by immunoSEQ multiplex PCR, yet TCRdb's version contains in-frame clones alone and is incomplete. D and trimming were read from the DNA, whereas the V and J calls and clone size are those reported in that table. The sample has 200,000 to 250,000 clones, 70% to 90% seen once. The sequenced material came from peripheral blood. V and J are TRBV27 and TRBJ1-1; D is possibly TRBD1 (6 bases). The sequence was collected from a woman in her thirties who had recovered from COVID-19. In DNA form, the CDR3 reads TGTGCCAGCAGTCCGCAGGGGCCGAACACTGAAGCTTTCTTT. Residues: CASSPQGPNTEAFF.